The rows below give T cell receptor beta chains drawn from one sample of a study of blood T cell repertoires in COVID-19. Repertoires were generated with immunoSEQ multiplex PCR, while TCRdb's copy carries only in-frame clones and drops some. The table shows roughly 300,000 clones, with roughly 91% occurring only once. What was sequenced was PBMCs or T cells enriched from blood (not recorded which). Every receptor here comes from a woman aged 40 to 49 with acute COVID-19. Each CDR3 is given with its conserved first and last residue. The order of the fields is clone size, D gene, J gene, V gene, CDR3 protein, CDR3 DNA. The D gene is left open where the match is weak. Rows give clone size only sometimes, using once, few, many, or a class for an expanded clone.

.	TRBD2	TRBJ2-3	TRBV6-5	CASQAGLSTDTQYF	TGTGCCTCACAAGCGGGACTTAGCACAGATACGCAGTATTTT
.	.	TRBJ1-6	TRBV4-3	CASSPLGSSPLHF	TGCGCCAGCAGCCCGTTGGGGAGCTCACCCCTCCACTTT
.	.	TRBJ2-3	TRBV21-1	CASSKECREGGLSTDTQYF	TGTGCCAGCAGCAAAGAATGCAGGGAAGGGGGACTAAGCACAGATACGCAGTATTTT
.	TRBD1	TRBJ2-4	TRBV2	CASSPGQGSLDIQYF	TGTGCCAGCAGCCCGGGACAGGGGTCGTTGGACATTCAGTACTTC
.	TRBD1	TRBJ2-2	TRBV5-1	CASSLGRGTGWTGELFF	TGCGCCAGCAGCTTGGGCCGTGGGACAGGGTGGACCGGGGAGCTGTTTTTT
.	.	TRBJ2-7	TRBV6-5	CASIPGGTSLSEQYF	TGTGCCAGCATCCCAGGGGGGACTAGTCTTTCCGAGCAGTACTTC
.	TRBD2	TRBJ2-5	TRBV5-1	CASSMGLAGGAETQYF	TGCGCCAGCAGCATGGGACTAGCGGGAGGGGCAGAGACCCAGTACTTC
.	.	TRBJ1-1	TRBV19	CASSIPRTEAFF	TGTGCCAGTAGTATTCCCAGGACTGAAGCTTTCTTT
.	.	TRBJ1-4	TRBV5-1	CASSLRRRGENEKLFF	TGCGCCAGCAGCTTGAGACGCCGGGGAGAGAATGAAAAACTGTTTTTT
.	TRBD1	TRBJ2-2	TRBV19	CAVLTGESPGELFF	TGTGCCGTTCTTACAGGGGAAAGTCCCGGGGAGCTGTTTTTT
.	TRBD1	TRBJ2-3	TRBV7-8	CASSNSDRVADTQYF	TGTGCCAGCAGCAATTCGGACAGGGTGGCAGATACGCAGTATTTT
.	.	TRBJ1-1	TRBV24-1	CATSDFSRGEAFF	TGTGCCACCAGTGATTTTTCCCGGGGTGAAGCTTTCTTT
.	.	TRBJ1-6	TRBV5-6	CASSFYRASYNSPLHF	TGTGCCAGCAGCTTCTACAGGGCATCCTATAATTCACCCCTCCACTTT
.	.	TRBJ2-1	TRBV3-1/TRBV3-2	CASSPPRSRYYNEQFF	TGTGCCAGCAGCCCCCCGAGATCTCGGTACTACAATGAGCAGTTCTTC
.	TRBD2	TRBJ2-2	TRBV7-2	CASSPRGTSKTGELFF	TGTGCCAGCAGCCCCCGCGGGACTAGCAAGACCGGGGAGCTGTTTTTT
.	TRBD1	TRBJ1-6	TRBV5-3	CARRSIPRQGANSPLHF	TGTGCCAGAAGAAGTATTCCCAGACAGGGGGCTAATTCACCCCTCCACTTT
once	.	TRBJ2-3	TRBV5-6	CASSRALDRQADTQYF	TGTGCCAGCAGCCGGGCCCTCGATAGACAGGCAGATACGCAGTATTTT
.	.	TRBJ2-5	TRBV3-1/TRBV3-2	CASSLGGGSYGETQYF	TGTGCCAGCAGCTTGGGGGGCGGGAGTTATGGGGAGACCCAGTACTTC
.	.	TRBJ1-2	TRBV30	CAWSVPGSGSGGYTF	TGTGCCTGGAGTGTACCGGGTAGCGGGTCGGGTGGCTACACCTTC
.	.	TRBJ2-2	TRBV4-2	CASSQGDSNTGELFF	TGTGCCAGCAGCCAAGGGGACTCAAACACCGGGGAGCTGTTTTTT
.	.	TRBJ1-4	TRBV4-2	CASSQDRSNEKLFF	TGTGCCAGCAGCCAAGACAGGTCGAATGAAAAACTGTTTTTT
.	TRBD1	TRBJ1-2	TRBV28	CASSYLGQGPNYGYTF	TGTGCCAGCAGTTACCTCGGACAGGGGCCTAACTATGGCTACACCTTC
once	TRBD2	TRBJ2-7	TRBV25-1	CASSVASGNRNYEQYF	TGTGCCAGCAGTGTTGCTAGCGGGAATCGGAACTACGAGCAGTACTTC
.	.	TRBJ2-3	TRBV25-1	CASSVSGQALFSTDTQYF	TGTGCCAGCAGTGTCTCAGGGCAGGCCCTCTTTAGCACAGATACGCAGTATTTT
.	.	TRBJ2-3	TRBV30	CAWSVGTLLTDTQYF	TGTGCCTGGAGTGTCGGGACACTCTTGACAGATACGCAGTATTTT
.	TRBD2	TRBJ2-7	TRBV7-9	CASVLAGVGEQYF	TGTGCCAGCGTGTTAGCGGGGGTCGGGGAGCAGTACTTC
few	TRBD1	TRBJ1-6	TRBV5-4	CASSSDRDRGRIPNNSPLHF	TGTGCCAGCAGCTCCGACCGGGACAGGGGCCGGATCCCTAATAATTCACCCCTCCACTTT
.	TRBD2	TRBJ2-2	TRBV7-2	CASSYGTSGRRGELFF	TGTGCCAGCAGCTATGGGACTAGCGGGCGACGGGGGGAGCTGTTTTTT
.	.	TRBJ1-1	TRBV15	CATSFGGAPNTEAFF	TGTGCCACCAGCTTCGGGGGGGCGCCGAACACTGAAGCTTTCTTT
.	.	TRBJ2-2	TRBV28	CASSFSYPNTGELFF	TGTGCCAGCAGTTTTTCCTACCCGAACACCGGGGAGCTGTTTTTT
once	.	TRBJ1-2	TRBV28	CASRQGSGGYTF	TGTGCCAGCAGGCAGGGGTCGGGCGGCTACACCTTC
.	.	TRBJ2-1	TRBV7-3	CASSLSQTYNEQFF	TGTGCCAGCAGCTTAAGTCAGACCTACAATGAGCAGTTCTTC
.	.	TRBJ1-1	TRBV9	CASSVTGNTEAFF	TGTGCCAGCAGCGTAACAGGGAACACTGAAGCTTTCTTT
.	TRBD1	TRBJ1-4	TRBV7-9	CASTEGQGREKLFF	TGTGCCAGCACCGAAGGACAGGGCCGTGAAAAACTGTTTTTT
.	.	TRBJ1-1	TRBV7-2	CASSPTGGATEAFF	TGTGCCAGCAGCCCAACGGGGGGGGCGACTGAAGCTTTCTTT
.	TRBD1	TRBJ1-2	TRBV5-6	CASSPDRGRDYGYTF	TGTGCCAGCAGCCCTGACAGGGGGCGCGACTATGGCTACACCTTC
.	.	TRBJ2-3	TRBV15	CATSTLSTDTQYF	TGTGCCACCAGCACGCTAAGCACAGATACGCAGTATTTT
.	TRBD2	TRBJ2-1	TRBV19	CASSIGLAGGGQFF	TGTGCCAGTAGTATAGGACTAGCGGGAGGAGGGCAGTTCTTC
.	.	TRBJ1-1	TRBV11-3	CASSLDTRTLVEAFF	TGTGCCAGCAGCTTAGATACGAGGACATTGGTCGAAGCTTTCTTT
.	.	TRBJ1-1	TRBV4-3	CASSQDMNTEAFF	TGCGCCAGCAGCCAAGATATGAACACTGAAGCTTTCTTT
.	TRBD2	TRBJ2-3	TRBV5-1	CASSSRLAGASDTQYF	TGCGCCAGCAGCTCCCGACTAGCGGGAGCGTCCGATACGCAGTATTTT
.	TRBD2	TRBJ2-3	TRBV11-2	CASSFNGGANNRDTQYF	TGTGCCAGCAGCTTTAACGGGGGGGCCAATAATCGAGATACGCAGTATTTT
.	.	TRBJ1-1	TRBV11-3	CASSSQGGTEAFF	TGTGCCAGCAGCAGCCAAGGGGGCACTGAAGCTTTCTTT
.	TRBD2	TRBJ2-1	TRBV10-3	CAISVKRLAGEQFF	TGTGCCATCAGTGTAAAGAGACTAGCGGGGGAGCAGTTCTTC
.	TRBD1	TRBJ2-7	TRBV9	CASSAPGGEQYF	TGTGCCAGCAGCGCACCAGGGGGCGAGCAGTACTTC
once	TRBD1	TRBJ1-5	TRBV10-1	CATRTGECDQPQHF	TGCGCCACCCGGACAGGGGAATGTGATCAGCCCCAGCATTTT
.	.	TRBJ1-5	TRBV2	CASSLQGTQPQHF	TGTGCCAGCAGTCTCCAGGGTACGCAGCCCCAGCATTTT
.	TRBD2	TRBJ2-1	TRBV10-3	CASNPLAGGNEQFF	TGTGCCAGCAATCCTCTAGCGGGGGGGAATGAGCAGTTCTTC
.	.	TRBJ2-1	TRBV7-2	CASSLVRNGGWMGEQFF	TGTGCCAGCAGCTTAGTGCGCAATGGAGGATGGATGGGTGAGCAGTTCTTC
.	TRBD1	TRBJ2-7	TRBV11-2	CASSLEQGAYEQYF	TGTGCCAGCAGCTTAGAACAGGGGGCCTACGAGCAGTACTTC
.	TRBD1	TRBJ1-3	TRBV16	CASSQSLGQGRNTIYF	TGTGCCAGCAGCCAATCCTTGGGACAGGGAAGAAACACCATATATTTT
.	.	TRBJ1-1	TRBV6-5	CASSAAEARTEAFF	TGTGCCAGCAGCGCGGCCGAAGCAAGGACTGAAGCTTTCTTT
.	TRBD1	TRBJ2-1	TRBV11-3	CASSLGQGPVDEQFF	TGTGCCAGCAGCTTGGGACAGGGCCCTGTCGATGAGCAGTTCTTC
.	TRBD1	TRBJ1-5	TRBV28	CASSSTGGIGQPQHF	TGTGCCAGCAGTTCAACAGGGGGCATCGGTCAGCCCCAGCATTTT
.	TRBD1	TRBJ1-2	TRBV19	CASTWTGGGYTF	TGTGCCAGTACCTGGACAGGGGGTGGCTACACCTTC
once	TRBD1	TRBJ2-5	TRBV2	CASSAGTGPETQYF	TGTGCCAGCAGCGCCGGGACAGGGCCCGAGACCCAGTACTTC
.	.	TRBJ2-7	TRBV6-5	CASSLDSTRTYEQYF	TGTGCCAGCAGTCTAGACAGTACCAGAACCTACGAGCAGTACTTC
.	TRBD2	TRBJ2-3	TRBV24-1	CATSDLFPAGGEDTQYF	TGTGCCACCAGTGATTTGTTCCCTGCGGGAGGGGAAGATACGCAGTATTTT